This TCR beta chain was identified during a study of control samples from healthy donors and cancer patients. This CDR3 spans 14 amino acids. CDR1 is LNHDA, CDR2 SQIVND, per germline (reference sequence). Trimming took off 6 bases at V and 8 bases at J, with 17 bases between the two ends. Measured with immunoSEQ multiplex PCR; TCRdb has only the in-frame clones, and not every one. The data hold 95,000 to 150,000 clones, with about 90% observed a single time. The sample consisted of blood. This chain connects TRBV19 to TRBJ1-5; D not resolved. The sequence derives from a man aged 18 to 30 in good health. CDR3 in DNA: TGTGCCAGTAGCGAGCACCCACCAGCGGAGCCCCAGCATTTT. Translated, it gives CASSEHPPAEPQHF.